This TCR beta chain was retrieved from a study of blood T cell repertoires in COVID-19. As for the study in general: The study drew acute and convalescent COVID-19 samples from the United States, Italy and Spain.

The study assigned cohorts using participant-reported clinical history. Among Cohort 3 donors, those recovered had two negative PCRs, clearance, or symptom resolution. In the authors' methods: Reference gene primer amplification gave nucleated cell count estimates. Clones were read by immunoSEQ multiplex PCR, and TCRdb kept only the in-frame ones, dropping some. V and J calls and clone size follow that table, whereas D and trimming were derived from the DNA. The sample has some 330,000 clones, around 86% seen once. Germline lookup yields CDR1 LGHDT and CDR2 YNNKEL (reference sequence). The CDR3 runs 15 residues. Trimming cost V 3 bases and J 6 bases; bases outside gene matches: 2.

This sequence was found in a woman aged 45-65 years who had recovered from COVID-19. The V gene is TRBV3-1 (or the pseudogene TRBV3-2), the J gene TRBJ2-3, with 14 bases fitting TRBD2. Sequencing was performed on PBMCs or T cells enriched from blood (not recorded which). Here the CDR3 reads CASSQGLAGADTQYF. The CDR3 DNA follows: TGTGCCAGCAGCCAGGGACTAGCGGGGGCGGATACGCAGTATTTT.